One and the same sample provided the 12 T cell receptor beta chains below, sequenced in a study of vaccination and CD4 T cells after COVID-19. These receptors have no identified antigens. Cultured CD4+ T cell DNA was sequenced using the Oncomine TCR Beta short-read assay. TCRdb re-called the PCR reads with MiXCR, one entry per CDR3 protein. The sample contains approximately 12,000 distinct CDR3 sequences, roughly 77% of which appear only once. As for treatment: approximately 9-day PBMC culture with coronavirus spike peptide pools or control peptides (ViraFEST assay). Sequenced input: CD4+ T cells from blood, cultured in vitro. These receptors came from a human donor who had recovered from COVID-19.

This chain's CDR3 is CASSSQTTGNYGYTF. The CDR3 nucleotides are TGTGCCAGCAGCTCCCAGACGACAGGGAACTATGGCTACACCTTC. This chain uses TRBV6-2 or TRBV6-3 with TRBJ1-2, with 7 bases matching TRBD1. This CDR3 is 15 amino acids long. Germline V gives CDR1 MNHEY, CDR2 SVGEGT. V lost 6 bases and J lost 2; bases outside the gene matches: 9.

This chain connects TRBV6-1 to TRBJ1-6; D uncertain. CDR1 is MNHNS, CDR2 SASEGT, per germline. With 1 base removed from V and 8 bases from J, the gap between germline ends came to 3 bases. The CDR3 extends over 12 amino acids. CDR3 sequence reads: CASSEGDSPLHF. CDR3 DNA sequence: TGTGCCAGCAGTGAAGGGGATTCACCCCTCCACTTT.

The chain couples TRBV12-3 or TRBV12-4 to TRBJ2-1, with D perhaps matching TRBD2 (5 bases). The CDR3 covers 12 residues. V lost 5 bases and J 8 bases, leaving 10 bases between the germline ends. CDR3 in amino acids: CASSTSGYEQFF. The DNA for the CDR3 is TGTGCCAGCAGTACTAGTGGCTATGAGCAGTTCTTC.

CDR3 residues: CASSYETGNRNTIYF. CDR3 in DNA: TGTGCCAGCAGTTACGAGACAGGGAATAGAAACACCATATATTTT. The V and J genes are TRBV6-5 and TRBJ1-3; TRBD1 aligns across 7 bases. The junction had 6 bases not matched to a gene; V was cut back by 2 bases and J by 5 bases. The CDR3 has 15 residues. The germline V gene encodes CDR1 MNHEY and CDR2 SVGAGI.

The chain has TRBV5-6 and TRBJ2-1, with D possibly being TRBD1 (5 bases). The CDR3 totals 16 residues. Trimming removed 4 bases at V and 3 bases at J, with 17 bases between. In germline, CDR1 is SGHDT, CDR2 YYEEEE. The CDR3 region has the DNA TGTGCCAGCAGCCTCGCTGGGGCTTCCGTCTACAATGAGCAGTTCTTC. Protein: CASSLAGASVYNEQFF.

This clonotype appeared a few times. The chain uses TRBV7-9 and TRBJ1-6, with TRBD1 as a possible D gene (5 bases). Trimming removed 1 base from V and 5 bases from J, with 9 bases in between. This CDR3 region has 15 residues. Germline V gene lookup returns CDR1 SEHNR and CDR2 FQNEAQ (reference sequence). CDR3 coding DNA: TGTGCCAGCAGCTTAGTCGGGACGGATAATTCACCCCTCCACTTT. Amino acids: CASSLVGTDNSPLHF.

J is TRBJ2-2 and V is TRBV7-2; no definite D call. CDR1 is SGHTA and CDR2 is FQGNSA in the germline V gene. This CDR3 spans 13 amino acids. V was cut by 3 bases and J by 4 bases, with 6 bases left in between. CDR3 amino acids: CASSFRGTGELFF. CDR3 bases: TGTGCCAGCAGCTTCCGCGGCACCGGGGAGCTGTTTTTT.

The chain employs TRBV6-2 or TRBV6-3 and TRBJ2-5; D gene unclear. Germline V gene data show CDR1 as MNHEY and CDR2 as SVGEGT. Trimming shortened V by 2 bases and J by 4 bases, and 8 bases separated the two germline ends. This CDR3 comprises 13 residues. The DNA of the CDR3 is TGTGCCAGCAGTTACGGATCCGTAGAGACCCAGTACTTC. Translating it yields CASSYGSVETQYF.

The chain is built from TRBV20-1 and TRBJ1-4; D possibly corresponds to TRBD1 (5 bases). This CDR3 has 15 amino acids. Germline V gene lookup returns CDR1 DFQATT and CDR2 SNEGSKA (reference sequence). V lost 6 bases, J lost 4 bases, and 18 bases lay in between. The CDR3 DNA is TGCAGTGCCTTCCTTCGGTGGGGGATTAATGAAAAACTGTTTTTT. Translated: CSAFLRWGINEKLFF.

J is TRBJ1-6 and V is TRBV28, with a weak D call TRBD1 (5 bases). The germline V gene encodes CDR1 MDHEN and CDR2 SYDVKM. V lost 7 bases and J 7 bases, leaving 14 bases between the germline ends. The CDR3 totals 14 residues. The chain's CDR3 is CASKYTGGNSPLHF. CDR3 coding DNA: TGTGCCAGCAAATACACAGGCGGGAATTCACCCCTCCACTTT.

The gene calls are TRBV6-1 and TRBJ1-5; TRBD1 aligns across 8 bases. Per germline, CDR1 MNHNS and CDR2 SASEGT. V trimming: 4 bases; J trimming: 2 bases; junction bases outside the gene matches: 1. The CDR3 is 14 residues long. The chain's CDR3 is CASSVTGGNQPQHF. The CDR3 DNA sequence: TGTGCCAGCAGTGTGACAGGGGGCAATCAGCCCCAGCATTTT.

The rearrangement links TRBV27 to TRBJ1-6, with TRBD1 identical over 9 bases. Trimming took 5 bases from V and 7 from J; bases not matched to a gene: 9. The germline gives CDR1 MNHEY, CDR2 SMNVEV (reference sequence). The CDR3 sequence is 16 residues long. This CDR3 reads CASSRGPGTGNSPLHF. As DNA, the CDR3 is TGTGCCAGCAGTCGGGGACCAGGGACAGGGAATTCACCCCTCCACTTT.